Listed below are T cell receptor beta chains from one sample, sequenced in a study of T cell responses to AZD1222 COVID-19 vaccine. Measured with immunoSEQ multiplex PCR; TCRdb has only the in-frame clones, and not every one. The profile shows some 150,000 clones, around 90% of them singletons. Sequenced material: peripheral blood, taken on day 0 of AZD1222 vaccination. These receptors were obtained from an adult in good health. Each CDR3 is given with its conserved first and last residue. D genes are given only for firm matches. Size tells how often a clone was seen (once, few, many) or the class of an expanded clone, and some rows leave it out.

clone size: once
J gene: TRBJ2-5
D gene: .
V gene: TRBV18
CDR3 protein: CASSPVRGQETQYF
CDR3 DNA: TGTGCCAGCTCACCAGTGAGGGGGCAAGAGACCCAGTACTTC

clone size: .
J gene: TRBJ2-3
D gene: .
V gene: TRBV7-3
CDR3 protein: CASSQGTHPTDTQYF
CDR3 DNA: TGTGCCAGCAGCCAGGGCACCCACCCCACAGATACGCAGTATTTT

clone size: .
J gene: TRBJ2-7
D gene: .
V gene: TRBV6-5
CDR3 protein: CAILRGDSYEQYF
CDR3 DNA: TGTGCCATCCTGCGAGGGGACTCCTACGAGCAGTACTTC

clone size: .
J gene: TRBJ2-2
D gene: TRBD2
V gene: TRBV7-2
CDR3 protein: CASSLLGAGVTTGELFF
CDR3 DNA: TGTGCCAGCAGCTTACTAGGGGCGGGAGTAACCACCGGGGAGCTGTTTTTT

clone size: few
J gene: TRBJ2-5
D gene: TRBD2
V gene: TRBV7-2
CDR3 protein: CASSLAGTSRETQYF
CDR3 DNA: TGTGCCAGCAGCTTAGCTGGGACTAGCAGGGAGACCCAGTACTTC

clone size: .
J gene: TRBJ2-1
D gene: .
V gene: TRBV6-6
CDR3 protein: CASSYGNEQFF
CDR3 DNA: TGTGCCAGCAGTTACGGGAATGAGCAGTTCTTC

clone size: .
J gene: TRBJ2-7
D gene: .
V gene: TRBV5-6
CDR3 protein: CASRPLNRAESYEQYF
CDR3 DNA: TGTGCCAGCAGGCCCCTGAATCGCGCGGAGTCCTACGAGCAGTACTTC

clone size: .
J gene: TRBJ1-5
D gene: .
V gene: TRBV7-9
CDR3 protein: CASSPLDGTRNQPQHF
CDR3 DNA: TGTGCCAGCAGCCCGCTAGACGGAACCCGGAATCAGCCCCAGCATTTT

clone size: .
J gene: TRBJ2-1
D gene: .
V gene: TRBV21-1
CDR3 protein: CASSLQGARSYNEQFF
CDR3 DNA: TGTGCCAGCAGCTTACAGGGGGCGAGGTCCTACAATGAGCAGTTCTTC

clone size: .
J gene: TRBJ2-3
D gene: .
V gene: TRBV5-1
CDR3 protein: CASKTGTGAPADTQYF
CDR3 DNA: TGCGCCAGCAAAACTGGTACGGGAGCACCGGCAGATACGCAGTATTTT

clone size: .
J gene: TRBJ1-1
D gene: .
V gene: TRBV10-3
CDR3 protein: CATSRVNTEAFF
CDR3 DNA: TGTGCCACAAGTCGGGTGAACACTGAAGCTTTCTTT

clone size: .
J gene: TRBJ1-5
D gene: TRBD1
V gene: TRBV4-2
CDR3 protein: CASSQQRQGGQPQHF
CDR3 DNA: TGTGCCAGCAGCCAACAGAGACAGGGAGGTCAGCCCCAGCATTTT

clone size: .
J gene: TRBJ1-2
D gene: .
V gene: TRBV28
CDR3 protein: CASRQDRSYGYTF
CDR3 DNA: TGTGCCAGCAGGCAAGACAGGAGCTATGGCTACACCTTC

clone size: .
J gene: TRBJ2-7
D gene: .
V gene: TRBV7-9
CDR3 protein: CASSRRKSEQYF
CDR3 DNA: TGTGCCAGCAGTCGCAGGAAGAGCGAGCAGTACTTC

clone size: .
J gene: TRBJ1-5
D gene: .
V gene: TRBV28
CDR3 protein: CASRRAGGNQPQHF
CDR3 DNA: TGTGCCAGCAGGCGGGCAGGGGGCAATCAGCCCCAGCATTTT

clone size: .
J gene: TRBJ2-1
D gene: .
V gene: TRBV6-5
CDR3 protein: CASTGDNEQFF
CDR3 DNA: TGTGCCAGCACGGGGGACAATGAGCAGTTCTTC

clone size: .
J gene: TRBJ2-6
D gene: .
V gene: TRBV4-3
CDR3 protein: CASSHHLSSGANVLTF
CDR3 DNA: TGCGCCAGCAGCCATCATCTTAGCTCTGGGGCCAACGTCCTGACTTTC

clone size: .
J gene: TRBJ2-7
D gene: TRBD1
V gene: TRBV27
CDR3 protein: CASSIRPQGAYEQYF
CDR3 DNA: TGTGCCAGCAGTATACGACCACAGGGGGCCTACGAGCAGTACTTC

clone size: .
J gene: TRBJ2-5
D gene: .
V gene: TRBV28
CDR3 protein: CASSSLWETQYF
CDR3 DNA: TGTGCCAGCAGTTCGCTGTGGGAGACCCAGTACTTC

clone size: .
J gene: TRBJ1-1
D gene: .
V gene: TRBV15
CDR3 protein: CATSRDTGRSFF
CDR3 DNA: TGTGCCACCAGCAGAGATACAGGACGGAGCTTCTTT

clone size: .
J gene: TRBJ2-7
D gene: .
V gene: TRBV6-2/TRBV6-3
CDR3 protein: CASSYGPYEQYF
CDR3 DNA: TGTGCCAGCAGTTACGGTCCCTACGAGCAGTACTTC

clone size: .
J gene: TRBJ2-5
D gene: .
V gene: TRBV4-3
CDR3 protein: CASSQVQGETQYF
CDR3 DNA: TGCGCCAGCAGCCAAGTCCAGGGGGAGACCCAGTACTTC

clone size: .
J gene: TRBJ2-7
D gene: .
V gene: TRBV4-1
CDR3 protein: CASSRVTGSTYEQYF
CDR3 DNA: TGCGCCAGCAGCCGGGTCACAGGGAGCACCTACGAGCAGTACTTC

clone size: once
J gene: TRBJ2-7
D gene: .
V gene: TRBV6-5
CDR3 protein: CASSYGQSSYEQYF
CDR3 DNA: TGTGCCAGCAGTTACGGGCAGTCCTCCTACGAGCAGTACTTC

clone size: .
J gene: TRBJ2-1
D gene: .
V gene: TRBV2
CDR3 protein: CASTQGLGNGEQFF
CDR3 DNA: TGTGCCAGCACCCAAGGGTTGGGGAATGGTGAGCAGTTCTTC

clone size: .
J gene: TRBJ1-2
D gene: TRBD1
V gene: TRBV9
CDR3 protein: CASSGRGQGNYGYTF
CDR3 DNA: TGTGCCAGCAGCGGGAGGGGACAGGGTAACTATGGCTACACCTTC

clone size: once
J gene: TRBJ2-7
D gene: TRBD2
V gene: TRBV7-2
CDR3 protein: CASSLARGGGTLFKLYEQYF
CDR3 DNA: TGTGCCAGCAGCTTAGCCCGGGGGGGAGGCACATTATTTAAACTCTACGAGCAGTACTTC

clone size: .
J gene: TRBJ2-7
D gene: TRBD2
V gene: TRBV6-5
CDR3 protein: CASTPERDSYEQYF
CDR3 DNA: TGTGCCAGCACCCCCGAGCGGGACTCCTACGAGCAGTACTTC

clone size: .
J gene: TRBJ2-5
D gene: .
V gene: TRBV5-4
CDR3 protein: CASSQVGGPVQETQYF
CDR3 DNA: TGTGCCAGCAGCCAGGTCGGAGGACCTGTCCAAGAGACCCAGTACTTC

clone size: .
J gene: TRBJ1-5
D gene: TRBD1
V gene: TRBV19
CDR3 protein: CASSIGGRGRIQPQHF
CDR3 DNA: TGTGCCAGTAGTATTGGGGGCAGGGGGCGAATTCAGCCCCAGCATTTT

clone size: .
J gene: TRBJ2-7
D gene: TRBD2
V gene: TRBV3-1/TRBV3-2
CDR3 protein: CASSQEGREGYEQYF
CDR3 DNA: TGTGCCAGCAGCCAAGAAGGTCGGGAGGGCTACGAGCAGTACTTC

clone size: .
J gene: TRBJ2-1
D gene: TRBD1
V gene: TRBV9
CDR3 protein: CASSPSGTGRHNEQFF
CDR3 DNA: TGTGCCAGCAGCCCATCCGGGACAGGGAGGCACAATGAGCAGTTCTTC

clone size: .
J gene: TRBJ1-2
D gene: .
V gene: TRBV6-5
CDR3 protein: CASSPQGRYGYTF
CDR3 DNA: TGTGCCAGCAGCCCACAGGGCCGCTATGGCTACACCTTC

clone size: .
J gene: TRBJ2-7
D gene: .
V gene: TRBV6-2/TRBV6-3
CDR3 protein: CASSYTKGIRISYEQYF
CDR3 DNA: TGTGCCAGCAGTTACACCAAGGGTATTAGAATCTCCTACGAGCAGTACTTC

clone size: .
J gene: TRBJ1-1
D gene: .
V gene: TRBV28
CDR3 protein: CASSLNTGLNTEAFF
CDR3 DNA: TGTGCCAGCAGTTTAAATACCGGCCTGAACACTGAAGCTTTCTTT